A selection of T cell receptor beta chains follows, all from one sample in a study of cytomegalovirus exposure and HLA in healthy donors. Assay used: immunoSEQ multiplex PCR; TCRdb lists only in-frame clones, some missing. The sample holds over 150,000 clones, roughly 79% seen once. The specimen was PBMCs. These receptors were obtained from a woman aged 50 to 60 in good health and CMV-seronegative. CDR3s include the opening cysteine and the closing phenylalanine or tryptophan. D genes are given only for firm matches. Not all rows give a size; the values are once, few, many and, for expanded clones, a class.

>TRBJ2-1|NA|NA|TRBV10-2
CASSESSGSPGEQFF
TGCGCCAGCAGTGAGTCATCAGGATCCCCCGGCGAGCAGTTCTTC
>TRBJ1-2|NA|NA|TRBV30
CAWTGRTYGYTF
TGTGCCTGGACAGGCAGGACATATGGCTACACCTTC
>TRBJ2-7|few|NA|TRBV28
CASSRPGHSYEQYF
TGTGCCAGCAGCCGACCGGGACACTCCTACGAGCAGTACTTC
>TRBJ2-5|NA|NA|TRBV7-9
CASSLAGQGSGETQYF
TGTGCCAGCAGCTTAGCAGGTCAGGGTTCGGGAGAGACCCAGTACTTC
>TRBJ1-2|NA|NA|TRBV4-3
CASSQDLNYGYTF
TGCGCCAGCAGCCAAGACCTTAACTATGGCTACACCTTC
>TRBJ1-2|NA|NA|TRBV5-4
CASSLVGVEGYTF
TGTGCCAGCAGCTTGGTAGGGGTAGAAGGCTACACCTTC
>TRBJ2-1|once|TRBD2|TRBV7-3
CASSSRLAGGQDEQFF
TGTGCCAGCAGCTCGAGACTAGCGGGGGGGCAAGATGAGCAGTTCTTC
>TRBJ2-1|few|NA|TRBV7-2
CASIRERSSDNEQFF
TGTGCCAGCATCCGGGAAAGGTCTAGCGACAATGAGCAGTTCTTC
>TRBJ2-7|NA|TRBD2|TRBV7-2
CASSLAGGPDEQYF
TGTGCCAGCAGCTTAGCGGGAGGGCCGGACGAGCAGTACTTC
>TRBJ2-5|once|NA|TRBV19
CASSIDIASQETQYF
TGTGCCAGTAGTATTGACATCGCCAGCCAAGAGACCCAGTACTTC
>TRBJ2-7|NA|TRBD1|TRBV7-8
CASSLGAGQADEQYF
TGTGCCAGCAGCTTAGGGGCGGGACAGGCCGACGAGCAGTACTTC
>TRBJ1-3|NA|NA|TRBV7-9
CASSLDLGNTIYF
TGTGCCAGCAGCTTAGACCTAGGAAACACCATATATTTT
>TRBJ1-2|NA|NA|TRBV29-1
CSVNEGLNYGYTF
TGCAGCGTTAATGAGGGCTTAAACTATGGCTACACCTTC
>TRBJ2-3|NA|TRBD2|TRBV9
CASSLGGKSTDTQYF
TGTGCCAGCAGCCTCGGGGGGAAGAGCACAGATACGCAGTATTTT
>TRBJ2-2|NA|TRBD2|TRBV30
CAGTRRVTNKIAGYTGELFF
TGTGCCGGAACCAGGCGCGTAACGAATAAAATAGCGGGATACACCGGGGAGCTGTTTTTT
>TRBJ1-1|NA|NA|TRBV15
CATSSDLRQEENTEAFF
TGTGCCACCAGCAGTGACTTGAGACAGGAGGAGAACACTGAAGCTTTCTTT
>TRBJ1-1|NA|NA|TRBV28
CASTPAGLNTEAFF
TGTGCCAGCACCCCGGCGGGATTGAACACTGAAGCTTTCTTT
>TRBJ1-2|NA|TRBD1|TRBV19
CASSRDRGIHGYTF
TGTGCCAGTAGTAGGGACAGGGGGATCCATGGCTACACCTTC
>TRBJ2-1|NA|TRBD2|TRBV6-1
CASSVGTNYNEQFF
TGTGCCAGCAGTGTAGGGACTAATTACAATGAGCAGTTCTTC
>TRBJ2-7|NA|NA|TRBV29-1
CSVEQQGYEQYF
TGCAGCGTTGAGCAACAGGGCTACGAGCAGTACTTC
>TRBJ1-1|few|TRBD1|TRBV29-1
CSVVGQGAGEAFF
TGCAGCGTCGTTGGACAGGGGGCGGGTGAAGCTTTCTTT
>TRBJ1-4|NA|TRBD1|TRBV27
CASSRDRGSYTVEKLFF
TGTGCCAGCAGCCGGGACAGGGGTTCTTATACGGTGGAAAAACTGTTTTTT
>TRBJ1-1|NA|NA|TRBV6-1
CASSDLNRAGSTEAFF
TGTGCCAGCAGTGACCTTAACAGGGCTGGGAGCACTGAAGCTTTCTTT
>TRBJ1-2|NA|NA|TRBV19
CASSFRSDSRLYGYTF
TGTGCCAGTAGTTTTAGGTCCGACAGCCGTTTGTATGGCTACACCTTC
>TRBJ1-2|many|NA|TRBV4-3
CASSQDTNVGGNRGYTF
TGCGCCAGCAGCCAAGATACAAACGTTGGGGGGAACAGGGGCTACACCTTC
>TRBJ1-2|NA|NA|TRBV18
CASSPWEGRGYGYTF
TGTGCCAGCTCACCGTGGGAGGGGCGAGGCTATGGCTACACCTTC
>TRBJ2-6|few|TRBD2|TRBV2
CASTVWGGISAGANVLTF
TGTGCCAGCACCGTCTGGGGAGGGATCAGCGCTGGGGCCAACGTCCTGACTTTC
>TRBJ1-4|NA|NA|TRBV28
CASGRGANEKLFF
TGTGCCAGCGGGCGGGGAGCTAATGAAAAACTGTTTTTT
>TRBJ1-1|NA|TRBD1|TRBV5-6
CASSRQGSRGAFF
TGTGCCAGCAGCAGACAGGGATCGCGGGGAGCTTTCTTT
>TRBJ1-5|NA|TRBD1|TRBV6-4
CASSWTGLCNQPQHF
TGTGCCAGCAGTTGGACAGGGTTGTGCAATCAGCCCCAGCATTTT
>TRBJ2-1|NA|NA|TRBV10-3
CAISESRVGKQFF
TGTGCCATCAGTGAGTCGCGGGTCGGAAAGCAGTTCTTC
>TRBJ1-5|once|NA|TRBV28
CASSLTGNQPQHF
TGTGCCAGCAGCCTTACAGGAAATCAGCCCCAGCATTTT
>TRBJ1-3|NA|TRBD1|TRBV18
CASSPLDRDLSGNTIYF
TGTGCCAGCTCACCCCTCGACAGGGACCTCTCTGGAAACACCATATATTTT
>TRBJ1-5|NA|NA|TRBV7-9
CASSLGGGKNQPQHF
TGTGCCAGCAGCTTGGGGGGAGGGAAGAATCAGCCCCAGCATTTT
>TRBJ1-1|NA|TRBD1|TRBV28
CASSELGTGRSEAFF
TGTGCCAGCAGTGAATTAGGGACAGGGAGATCTGAAGCTTTCTTT
>TRBJ2-3|NA|TRBD1|TRBV7-3
CASSPTGDPDTQYF
TGTGCCAGCAGCCCCACAGGGGACCCAGATACGCAGTATTTT
>TRBJ2-7|NA|NA|TRBV19
CASSIRTATYEQYF
TGTGCCAGTAGTATACGGACAGCCACCTACGAGCAGTACTTC
>TRBJ1-2|few|NA|TRBV5-8
CASSLHSLGVGYTF
TGTGCCAGCAGCTTACACAGTCTCGGGGTGGGCTACACCTTC
>TRBJ2-1|few|NA|TRBV7-2
CASSFRVGEANEQFF
TGTGCCAGCAGCTTCCGGGTGGGGGAGGCCAATGAGCAGTTCTTC
>TRBJ1-1|NA|NA|TRBV5-1
CASSLGGPLEAFF
TGCGCCAGCAGCTTGGGTGGGCCCCTTGAAGCTTTCTTT
>TRBJ2-2|NA|TRBD1|TRBV10-3
CAISGPGQGLTGELFF
TGTGCCATCAGTGGACCGGGACAGGGATTGACCGGGGAGCTGTTTTTT
>TRBJ2-1|NA|NA|TRBV11-1
CASSFGGGRYNEQFF
TGTGCCAGCAGCTTTGGCGGTGGTAGGTACAATGAGCAGTTCTTC
>TRBJ1-2|NA|TRBD1|TRBV6-1
CASSWTGWYGYTF
TGTGCCAGCAGTTGGACAGGTTGGTATGGCTACACCTTC
>TRBJ2-5|NA|TRBD2|TRBV7-3
CASSSGLAGGGETQYF
TGTGCCAGCAGCTCCGGACTAGCGGGGGGCGGGGAGACCCAGTACTTC
>TRBJ1-2|NA|TRBD1|TRBV7-9
CASSLPGQGAFRYGYTF
TGTGCCAGCAGCTTGCCAGGACAGGGCGCGTTTCGCTATGGCTACACCTTC
>TRBJ1-3|NA|NA|TRBV7-2
CASSSQGVSGNTIYF
TGTGCCAGCAGTTCCCAAGGGGTCTCTGGAAACACCATATATTTT
>TRBJ2-5|NA|NA|TRBV5-1
CASSFQGIQETQYF
TGCGCCAGCAGCTTTCAGGGGATACAAGAGACCCAGTACTTC
>TRBJ1-3|NA|TRBD1|TRBV7-2
CASSRDRGPGNTIYF
TGTGCCAGCAGCCGGGACAGGGGGCCTGGAAACACCATATATTTT
>TRBJ1-2|NA|NA|TRBV18
CASSRGLRDYGYTF
TGTGCCAGCTCACGGGGGCTCAGGGACTATGGCTACACCTTC
>TRBJ2-3|NA|NA|TRBV27
CASEAGDTQYF
TGTGCCAGCGAGGCCGGGGATACGCAGTATTTT
>TRBJ2-7|NA|NA|TRBV7-8
CASSLYSFSSSYEQYF
TGTGCCAGCAGCTTATATTCGTTCTCGAGCTCCTACGAGCAGTACTTC
>TRBJ2-7|once|TRBD1|TRBV28
CASRGTGLYEQYF
TGTGCCAGCAGGGGGACAGGGCTCTACGAGCAGTACTTC
>TRBJ1-2|NA|TRBD1|TRBV5-6
CASSFGQGDYGYTF
TGTGCCAGCAGCTTTGGACAGGGCGACTATGGCTACACCTTC
>TRBJ2-6|NA|TRBD1|TRBV5-1
CASSLRPGTEYFSGANVLTF
TGCGCCAGCAGCTTGAGGCCCGGGACAGAGTATTTCTCTGGGGCCAACGTCCTGACTTTC
>TRBJ2-7|NA|TRBD2|TRBV10-3
CAIRADLAGYEQYF
TGTGCCATCAGGGCGGACCTAGCGGGTTACGAGCAGTACTTC